One sample yielded the 10 T cell receptor beta chains listed below, sequenced in a study of cytomegalovirus exposure and HLA in healthy donors. The PCR used 60 Vbeta and 13 Jbeta primers. Sequencing was performed with immunoSEQ multiplex PCR; in TCRdb, only in-frame clones are kept and a portion is missing. This sample has about 160,000 clones, with around 82% found just once. The sample was PBMCs. The receptor set was obtained from a man in his thirties or forties in good health and CMV-seronegative.

The chain combines TRBV28 with TRBJ2-1; the D is unclear. From germline, CDR1 is MDHEN and CDR2 SYDVKM. The CDR3 has 11 amino acids. Trimming stripped 3 bases from V and 6 bases from J, with 3 bases between. The CDR3 here is CASSFRNEQFF. For the CDR3, the DNA is TGTGCCAGCAGTTTCCGCAATGAGCAGTTCTTC.

The chain couples TRBV7-9 to TRBJ2-7; 7 nucleotides line up with TRBD1. This CDR3 spans 14 amino acids. The trim removed 5 bases at V and 3 bases at J, leaving 7 bases unmatched. CDR1 and CDR2 (germline): SEHNR, FQNEAQ (reference sequence). The CDR3 sequence is CASSPRTGYYEQYF. The CDR3 DNA reads TGTGCCAGCAGCCCCCGGACAGGTTACTACGAGCAGTACTTC.

The chain uses TRBV6-5 and TRBJ1-4, with D possibly TRBD1 on 5 matching bases. Trimming removed 2 bases at V and 14 bases at J, with 15 bases between. CDR1 is MNHEY and CDR2 is SVGAGI in the germline V gene. This CDR3 region has 13 residues. The CDR3 DNA sequence: TGTGCCAGCAGTTACGTACGGGGGGGAAGTCTGTTTTTT. Translated, it gives CASSYVRGGSLFF.

The sample holds a few counts of this clone. This sequence joins TRBV7-2 and TRBJ2-3; 10 positions match TRBD2. Germline CDR1 and CDR2: SGHTA and FQGNSA. The CDR3 runs 15 residues. Trimming cost V 9 bases and J 3 bases; bases outside gene matches: 9. CDR3 nucleotides: TGTGCCAGTACACCCAGCGGGGGGGCTACAGATACGCAGTATTTT. Its translation: CASTPSGGATDTQYF. Drawing the rest from reference TRBV7-2 and TRBJ2-3, the complete variable domain is GAGVSQSPSNKVTEKGKDVELRCDPISGHTALYWYRQSLGQGLEFLIYFQGNSAPDKSGLPSDRFSAERTGGSVSTLTIQRTQQEDSAVYLCASTPSGGATDTQYFGPGTRLTVL.

To note about this clone: Other nucleotide sequences from this sample produce the same CDR3. The rearrangement uses TRBV7-2 and TRBJ2-3; 7 bases agree with TRBD2. Germline values: CDR1 SGHTA, CDR2 FQGNSA. The CDR3 is made up of 13 amino acids. V trimming: 3 bases; J trimming: 4 bases; junction bases outside the gene matches: 1. The DNA for the CDR3 is TGTGCCAGCAGCTTGGGGGGGGCAGATACGCAGTATTTT. Amino acid sequence: CASSLGGADTQYF.

The chain recombines TRBV7-6 with TRBJ1-1, with 7 nucleotides matching TRBD1. In germline, CDR1 is SGHVS, CDR2 FNYEAQ. Unmatched junction bases numbered 6, after V lost 5 bases and J lost 0 bases. This CDR3 is built from 15 residues. For the CDR3, the DNA is TGTGCCAGCAGCCCCGGACAGGACATGAACACTGAAGCTTTCTTT. Translation gives CASSPGQDMNTEAFF.

Only one count was recorded for this clone. This chain connects TRBV18 to TRBJ2-5; TRBD1 matches 7 bases. After removal of 4 bases from V and 5 bases from J, the junction contained 10 bases not matched to a gene. Germline V lookup: CDR1 KGHSH, CDR2 LQKENI. The CDR3 contains 15 residues. CDR3 nucleotides: TGTGCCAGCTCACGGGGACAGCCCGGCTGGGAGACCCAGTACTTC. Its protein is CASSRGQPGWETQYF.

This clone appeared once. The rearrangement uses TRBV7-3 and TRBJ1-3, with 11 bases identical to TRBD1. Germline V gene sequence: CDR1 SGHTA, CDR2 FQGTGA. Trimming cost V 5 bases and J 8 bases; bases outside gene matches: 2. This CDR3 comprises 13 residues. CDR3 loop: CASSPGQGDTIYF. The CDR3 region has the DNA TGTGCCAGCAGCCCGGGACAGGGGGACACCATATATTTT. The variable domain in full, with the rest retrieved from reference TRBV7-3 and TRBJ1-3, is GAGVSQTPSNKVTEKGKYVELRCDPISGHTALYWYRQSLGQGPEFLIYFQGTGAADDSGLPNDRFFAVRPEGSVSTLKIQRTERGDSAVYLCASSPGQGDTIYFGEGSWLTVV.

This clone was detected only a few times. The CDR3 loop is CASSPGVDTEAFF. The CDR3 DNA sequence: TGTGCCAGCAGCCCCGGTGTGGACACTGAAGCTTTCTTT. The chain employs TRBV27 and TRBJ1-1, with D uncertain. The V gene lost 6 bases and the J gene lost 3 bases, with 11 bases spanning the gap. CDR3 length: 13 residues. The germline gives CDR1 MNHEY, CDR2 SMNVEV (reference sequence).

The DNA for the CDR3 is TGCGCCAGCAGAGTCGGGGGAACTAGTTACGAGCAGTACTTC. It encodes CASRVGGTSYEQYF. The chain is built from TRBV5-1 and TRBJ2-7; D perhaps matches TRBD2 (6 bases). This CDR3 is 14 amino acids long. The V gene lost 5 bases and the J gene lost 4 bases, with 16 bases spanning the gap. Per the germline V gene, CDR1 is SGHRS and CDR2 is YFSETQ.